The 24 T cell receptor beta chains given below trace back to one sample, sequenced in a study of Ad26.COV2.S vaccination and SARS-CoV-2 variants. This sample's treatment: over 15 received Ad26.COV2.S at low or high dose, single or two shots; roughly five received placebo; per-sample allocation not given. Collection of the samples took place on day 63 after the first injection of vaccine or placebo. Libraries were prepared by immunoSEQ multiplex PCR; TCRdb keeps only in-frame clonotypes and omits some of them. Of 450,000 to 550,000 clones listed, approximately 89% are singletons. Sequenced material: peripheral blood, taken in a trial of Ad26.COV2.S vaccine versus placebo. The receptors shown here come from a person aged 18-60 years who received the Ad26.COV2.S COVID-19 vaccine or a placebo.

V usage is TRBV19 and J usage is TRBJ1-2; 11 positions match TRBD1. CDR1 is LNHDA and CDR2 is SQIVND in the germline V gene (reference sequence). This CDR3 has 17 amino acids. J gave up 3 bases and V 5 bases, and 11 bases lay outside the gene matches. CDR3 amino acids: CASSARTGGKFDYGYTF. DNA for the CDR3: TGTGCCAGTAGTGCGCGGACAGGGGGCAAATTCGACTATGGCTACACCTTC.

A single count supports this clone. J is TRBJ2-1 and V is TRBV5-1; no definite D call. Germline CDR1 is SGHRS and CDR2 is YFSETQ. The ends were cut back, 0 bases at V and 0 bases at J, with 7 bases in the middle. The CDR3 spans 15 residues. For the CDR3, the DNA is TGCGCCAGCAGCTTGGTTGCGGTCTCCTACAATGAGCAGTTCTTC. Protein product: CASSLVAVSYNEQFF. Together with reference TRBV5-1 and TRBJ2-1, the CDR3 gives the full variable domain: KAGVTQTPRYLIKTRGQQVTLSCSPISGHRSVSWYQQTPGQGLQFLFEYFSETQRNKGNFPGRFSGRQFSNSRSEMNVSTLELGDSALYLCASSLVAVSYNEQFFGPGTRLTVL.

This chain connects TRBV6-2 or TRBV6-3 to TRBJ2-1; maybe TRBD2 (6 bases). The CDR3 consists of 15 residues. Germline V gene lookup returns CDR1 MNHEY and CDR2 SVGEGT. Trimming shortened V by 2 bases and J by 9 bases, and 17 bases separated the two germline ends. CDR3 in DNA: TGTGCCAGCAGTTACCCCGGGACTCCCACGGGTGAGCAGTTCTTC. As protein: CASSYPGTPTGEQFF.

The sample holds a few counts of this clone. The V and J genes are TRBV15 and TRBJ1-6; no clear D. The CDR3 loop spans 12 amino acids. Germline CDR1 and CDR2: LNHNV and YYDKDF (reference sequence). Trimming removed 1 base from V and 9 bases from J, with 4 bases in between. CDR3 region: CATSRGGSPLHF. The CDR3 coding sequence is TGTGCCACCAGCAGAGGAGGTTCACCCCTCCACTTT.

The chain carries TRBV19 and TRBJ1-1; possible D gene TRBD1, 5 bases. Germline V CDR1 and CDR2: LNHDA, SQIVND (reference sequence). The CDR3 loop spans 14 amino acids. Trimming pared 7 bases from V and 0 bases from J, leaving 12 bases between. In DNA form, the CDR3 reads TGTGCCAGTACAATTAGGGGATTGAACACTGAAGCTTTCTTT. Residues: CASTIRGLNTEAFF.

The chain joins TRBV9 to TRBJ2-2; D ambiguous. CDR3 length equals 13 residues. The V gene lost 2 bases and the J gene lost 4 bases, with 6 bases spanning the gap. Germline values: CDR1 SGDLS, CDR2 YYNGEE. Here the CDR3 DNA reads TGTGCCAGCAGCGTTACTCGCACCGGGGAGCTGTTTTTT. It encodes CASSVTRTGELFF.

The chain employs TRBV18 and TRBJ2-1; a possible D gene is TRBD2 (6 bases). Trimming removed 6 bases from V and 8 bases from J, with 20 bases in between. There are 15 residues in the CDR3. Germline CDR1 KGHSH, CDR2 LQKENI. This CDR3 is CASSSDYSSVDEQFF. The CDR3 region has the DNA TGTGCCAGCTCTTCTGACTATTCTAGCGTGGATGAGCAGTTCTTC.

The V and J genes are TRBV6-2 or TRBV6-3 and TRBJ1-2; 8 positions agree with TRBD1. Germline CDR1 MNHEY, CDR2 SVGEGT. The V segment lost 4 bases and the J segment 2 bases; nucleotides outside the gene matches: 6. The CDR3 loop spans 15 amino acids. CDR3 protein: CASSFEGQENYGYTF. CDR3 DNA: TGTGCCAGCAGTTTCGAGGGACAGGAGAACTATGGCTACACCTTC.

The CDR3 reads CASSLRRGSQETQYF. DNA for the CDR3: TGTGCCAGCAGTTTACGGCGGGGATCACAAGAGACCCAGTACTTC. The chain combines TRBV6-2 or TRBV6-3 with TRBJ2-5, with a weak D call TRBD2 (6 bases). Trimming took off 4 bases at V and 2 bases at J, with 14 bases between the two ends. This CDR3 has 15 residues. Germline V gene sequence: CDR1 MNHEY, CDR2 SVGEGT.

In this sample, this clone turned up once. The CDR3 here is CASSEDRFSSTDTQYF. The CDR3 nucleotides read TGTGCCAGCAGTGAAGACAGATTTTCTAGCACAGATACGCAGTATTTT. The chain is built from TRBV25-1 and TRBJ2-3; possibly TRBD1 for D (5 bases). Germline V lookup: CDR1 MGHDK, CDR2 SYGVNS. V was clipped by 2 bases and J by 0 bases, with 12 bases between them. This CDR3 region has 16 residues.

The CDR3 is CASSQEVAGNQPQHF. The CDR3 nucleotides read TGCGCCAGCAGCCAAGAGGTGGCAGGAAATCAGCCCCAGCATTTT. The gene calls are TRBV4-3 and TRBJ1-5, with D uncertain. Trimming removed 0 bases at V and 4 bases at J, with 10 bases between. Germline lookup yields CDR1 LGHNA and CDR2 YSLEER. CDR3 length: 15 residues.

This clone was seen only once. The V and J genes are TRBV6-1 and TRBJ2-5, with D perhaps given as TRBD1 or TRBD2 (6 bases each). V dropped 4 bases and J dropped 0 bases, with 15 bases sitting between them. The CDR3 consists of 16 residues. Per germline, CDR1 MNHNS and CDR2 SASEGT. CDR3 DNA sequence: TGTGCCAGCAGTGCGTGGAGAGGGGGGAACCAAGAGACCCAGTACTTC. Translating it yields CASSAWRGGNQETQYF.

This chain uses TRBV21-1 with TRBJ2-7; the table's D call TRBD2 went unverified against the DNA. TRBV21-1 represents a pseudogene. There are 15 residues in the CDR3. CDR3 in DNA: TGTGCCAGCAGCAAATCAGGACTGAACTCCTACGAGCAGTACTTC. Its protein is CASSKSGLNSYEQYF.

The CDR3 is CASSSKGQLAGNQPQHF. The CDR3 bases are TGTGCCAGCAGTTCGAAGGGTCAACTCGCGGGGAATCAGCCCCAGCATTTT. The V call is TRBV6-2 or TRBV6-3, the J call TRBJ1-5; D uncertain. This CDR3 spans 17 amino acids. Germline V lookup: CDR1 MNHEY, CDR2 SVGEGT. Trimming removed 4 bases from V and 4 bases from J, with 20 bases in between.

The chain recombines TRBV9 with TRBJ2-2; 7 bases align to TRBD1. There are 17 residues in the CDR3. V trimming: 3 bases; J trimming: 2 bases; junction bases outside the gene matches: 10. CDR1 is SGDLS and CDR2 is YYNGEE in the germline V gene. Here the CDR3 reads CASSARQGDFNTGELFF. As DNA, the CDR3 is TGTGCCAGCAGCGCACGGCAGGGGGATTTCAACACCGGGGAGCTGTTTTTT.

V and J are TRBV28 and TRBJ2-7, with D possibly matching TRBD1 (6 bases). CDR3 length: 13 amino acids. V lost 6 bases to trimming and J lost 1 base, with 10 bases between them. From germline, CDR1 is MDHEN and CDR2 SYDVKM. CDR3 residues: CASRGAVSYEQYF. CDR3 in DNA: TGTGCCAGCAGGGGGGCAGTTTCCTACGAGCAGTACTTC.

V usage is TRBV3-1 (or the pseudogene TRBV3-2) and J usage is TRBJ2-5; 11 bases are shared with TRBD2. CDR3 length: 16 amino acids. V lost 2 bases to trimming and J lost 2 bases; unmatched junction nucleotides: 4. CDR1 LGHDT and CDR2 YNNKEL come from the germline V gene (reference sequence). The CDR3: CASSQNRTSGQETQYF. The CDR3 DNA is TGTGCCAGCAGCCAAAACCGGACTAGCGGGCAAGAGACCCAGTACTTC.

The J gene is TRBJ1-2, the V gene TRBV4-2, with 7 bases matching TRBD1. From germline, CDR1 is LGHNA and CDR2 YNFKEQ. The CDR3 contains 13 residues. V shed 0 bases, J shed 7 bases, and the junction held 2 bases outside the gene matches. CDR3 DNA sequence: TGTGCCAGCAGCCAAGAGGCAGGGGGTGGCTACACCTTC. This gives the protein CASSQEAGGGYTF.

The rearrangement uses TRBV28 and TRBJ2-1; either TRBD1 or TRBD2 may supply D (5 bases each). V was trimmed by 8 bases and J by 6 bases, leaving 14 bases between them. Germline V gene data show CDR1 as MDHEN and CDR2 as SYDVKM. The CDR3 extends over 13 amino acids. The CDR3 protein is CASVGERGNEQFF. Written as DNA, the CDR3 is TGTGCCAGCGTGGGGGAGAGGGGCAATGAGCAGTTCTTC.

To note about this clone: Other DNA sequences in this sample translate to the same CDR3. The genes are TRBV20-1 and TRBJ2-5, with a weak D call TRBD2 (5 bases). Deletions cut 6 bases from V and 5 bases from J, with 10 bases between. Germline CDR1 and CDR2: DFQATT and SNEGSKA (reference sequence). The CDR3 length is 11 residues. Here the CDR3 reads CSAPGGETQYF. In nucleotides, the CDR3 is TGCAGTGCACCGGGCGGGGAGACCCAGTACTTC.

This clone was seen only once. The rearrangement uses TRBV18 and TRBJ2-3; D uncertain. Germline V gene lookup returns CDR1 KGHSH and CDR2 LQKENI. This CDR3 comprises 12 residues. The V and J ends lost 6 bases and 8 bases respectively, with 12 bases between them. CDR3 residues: CASSPELGTQYF. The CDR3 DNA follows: TGTGCCAGCTCCCCCGAGCTCGGTACGCAGTATTTT.

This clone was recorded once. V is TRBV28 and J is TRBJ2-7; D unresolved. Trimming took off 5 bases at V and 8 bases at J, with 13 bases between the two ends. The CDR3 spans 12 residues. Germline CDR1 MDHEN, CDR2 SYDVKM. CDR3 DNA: TGTGCCAGCAGTCCGTCACACAGACAGCAGTACTTC. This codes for CASSPSHRQQYF.

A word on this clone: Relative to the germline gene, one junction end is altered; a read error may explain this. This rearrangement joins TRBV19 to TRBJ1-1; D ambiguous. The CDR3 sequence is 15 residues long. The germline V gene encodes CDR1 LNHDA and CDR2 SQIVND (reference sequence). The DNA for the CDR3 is TGTGCCAGTAGTATGGAGAGGGCGTTATACACTGAAGCTTTTTTT. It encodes CASSMERALYTEAFF.

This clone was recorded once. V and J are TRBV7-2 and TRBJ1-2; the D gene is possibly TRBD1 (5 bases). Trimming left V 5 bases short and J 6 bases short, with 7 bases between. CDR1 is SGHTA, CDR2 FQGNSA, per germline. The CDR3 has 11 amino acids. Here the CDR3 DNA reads TGTGCCAGCAGCCGGGGGGATGGCTACACCTTC. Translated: CASSRGDGYTF.